The 13 T cell receptor beta chains given below trace back to one sample, sequenced in a study of blood T cell repertoires in COVID-19. Sequenced by immunoSEQ multiplex PCR; TCRdb stores in-frame clones only, minus some. Here the sample spans 25,000 or so clones, just under 95% being singletons. Sequenced sample: peripheral blood. These receptors were obtained from a human donor with active COVID-19. The donor label of this sample is uncertain.

The CDR3 DNA reads as TGTGCCAGTGCACTACACACTTTCGGACAGGGGGGAGGCACTGAAGCTTTCTTT. As protein: CASALHTFGQGGGTEAFF. The chain employs TRBV19 and TRBJ1-1; 10 nucleotides match TRBD1. The CDR3 is 18 residues long. V was clipped by 8 bases and J by 4 bases; unmatched bases: 19. Germline V gene lookup returns CDR1 LNHDA and CDR2 SQIVND (reference sequence).

This chain joins TRBV7-2 and TRBJ1-2; D ambiguous. This CDR3 has 13 residues. Per germline, CDR1 SGHTA and CDR2 FQGNSA. Trimming cost V 5 bases and J 3 bases, with 10 bases left between them. The CDR3 region has the DNA TGTGCCAGCAGCCCCGCCGGGGACTATGGCTACACCTTC. Protein sequence: CASSPAGDYGYTF.

The chain links TRBV5-1 to TRBJ2-2; 8 bases match TRBD1. CDR1 is SGHRS and CDR2 is YFSETQ in the germline V gene. The CDR3 sequence is 15 residues long. After removal of 4 bases from V and 6 bases from J, the junction contained 8 bases not matched to a gene. The DNA of the CDR3 is TGCGCCAGCAGCCGGACAGGGTTAACCGCCGGGGAGCTGTTTTTT. Encoded protein: CASSRTGLTAGELFF.

There are a few counts of this clone. V gene TRBV5-6 combines with J gene TRBJ2-2; 12 bases agree with TRBD1. Per the germline V gene, CDR1 is SGHDT and CDR2 is YYEEEE. V gave up 3 bases and J gave up 7 bases; unmatched junction bases: 4. The CDR3 spans 15 residues. The CDR3: CASSSGQGAIGELFF. Here the CDR3 DNA reads TGTGCCAGCAGCTCGGGACAGGGGGCGATCGGGGAGCTGTTTTTT.

This chain connects TRBV18 to TRBJ1-1; 11 bases are shared with TRBD1. The CDR3 is 15 amino acids. Germline CDR1 KGHSH, CDR2 LQKENI. The V and J ends lost 3 bases and 1 base, in that order; junction bases with no gene match: 1. The CDR3 nucleotides are TGTGCCAGCTCACCGGGACAGGGGGGGAACACTGAAGCTTTCTTT. This encodes CASSPGQGGNTEAFF.

This chain uses TRBV4-1 with TRBJ2-5; TRBD1 aligns across 8 bases. Germline V gene data show CDR1 as MGHRA and CDR2 as YSYEKL. This CDR3 is 15 amino acids long. J gave up 5 bases and V 2 bases, and 7 bases lay outside the gene matches. The CDR3, as DNA: TGCGCCAGCAGCCAACCGGACAGGGCATTCGAGACCCAGTACTTC. Amino acids: CASSQPDRAFETQYF.

The chain combines TRBV25-1 with TRBJ1-6; D gene uncertain. Per the germline V gene, CDR1 is MGHDK and CDR2 is SYGVNS. This CDR3 is built from 16 residues. Trimming removed 2 bases from V and 9 bases from J, with 17 bases in between. The DNA of the CDR3 is TGTGCCAGCAGTGAAAGGAGGGCGGTGGCCCCTTCACCCCTCCACTTT. This gives the protein CASSERRAVAPSPLHF.

This clone was found once. The chain carries TRBV6-2 or TRBV6-3 and TRBJ2-2; a weak D match, TRBD1 (7 bases). Germline V lookup: CDR1 MNHEY, CDR2 SVGEGT. CDR3 length equals 15 residues. The germline V and J ends were trimmed by 2 bases and 5 bases, with 12 bases remaining between them. CDR3 sequence: CASSYRPGGTGELFF. The CDR3 bases are TGTGCCAGCAGTTACCGGCCAGGGGGGACCGGGGAGCTGTTTTTT.

The gene calls are TRBV18 and TRBJ1-4; possibly TRBD1 for D (6 bases). With 2 bases removed from V and 8 bases from J, the gap between germline ends came to 9 bases. Germline CDR1 and CDR2: KGHSH and LQKENI. This CDR3 is built from 13 residues. The CDR3 DNA is TGTGCCAGCTCACCAGACAGGCGGGAAAAACTGTTTTTT. Translated, it gives CASSPDRREKLFF.

This clone was counted once. The chain is built from TRBV5-4 and TRBJ1-2; D perhaps matches TRBD1 (5 bases). Trimming pared 5 bases from V and 4 bases from J, leaving 12 bases between. This CDR3 region has 13 residues. Germline CDR1 and CDR2: SGHNT and YYREEE (reference sequence). CDR3 amino acids: CASRATGFYGYTF. The CDR3 DNA sequence: TGTGCCAGCAGGGCAACAGGTTTCTATGGCTACACCTTC.

V usage is TRBV7-9 and J usage is TRBJ2-3; TRBD2 agrees at 9 bases. Trimming cost V 1 base and J 3 bases; bases outside gene matches: 2. Looked up from germline, CDR1 is SEHNR and CDR2 is FQNEAQ (reference sequence). The CDR3 totals 15 residues. In DNA form, the CDR3 reads TGTGCCAGCAGCTTAGGCGGGGGGGCAACAGATACGCAGTATTTT. Amino acid sequence: CASSLGGGATDTQYF.

The chain employs TRBV3-1 (or the pseudogene TRBV3-2) and TRBJ2-1; maybe TRBD1 (6 bases). Trimming left V 3 bases short and J 9 bases short, with 12 bases between. Looked up from germline, CDR1 is LGHDT and CDR2 is YNNKEL (reference sequence). The CDR3 has 13 residues. In DNA form, the CDR3 reads TGTGCCAGCAGCCAGTACCAAGGGGGTGAGCAGTTCTTC. It specifies CASSQYQGGEQFF.

V usage is TRBV3-1 (or the pseudogene TRBV3-2) and J usage is TRBJ1-5, with D tentatively TRBD1 (5 bases). The V end lost 1 base, the J end lost 9 bases, and 10 bases lay between the germline ends. The germline V gene has CDR1 LGHDT and CDR2 YNNKEL (reference sequence). The CDR3 has 13 amino acids. Here the CDR3 DNA reads TGTGCCAGCAGCCAAGCAGCGCAGGGGCCCCAGCATTTT. Amino acids: CASSQAAQGPQHF.